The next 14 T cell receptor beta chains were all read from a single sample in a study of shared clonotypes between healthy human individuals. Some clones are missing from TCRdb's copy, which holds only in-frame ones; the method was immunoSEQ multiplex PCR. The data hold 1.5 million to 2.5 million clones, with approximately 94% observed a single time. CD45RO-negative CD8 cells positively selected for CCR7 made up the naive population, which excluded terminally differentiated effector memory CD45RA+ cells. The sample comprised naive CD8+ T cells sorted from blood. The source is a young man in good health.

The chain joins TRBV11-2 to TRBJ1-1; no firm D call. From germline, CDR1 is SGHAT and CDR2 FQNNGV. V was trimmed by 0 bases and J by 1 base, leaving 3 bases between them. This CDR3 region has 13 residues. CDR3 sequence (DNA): TGTGCCAGCAGCTTAGAGCCGAACACTGAAGCTTTCTTT. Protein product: CASSLEPNTEAFF.

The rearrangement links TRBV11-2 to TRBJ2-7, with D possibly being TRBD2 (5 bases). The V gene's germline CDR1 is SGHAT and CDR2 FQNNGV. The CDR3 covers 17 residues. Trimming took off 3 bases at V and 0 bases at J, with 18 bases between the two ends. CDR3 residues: CASSLGGLAGASYEQYF. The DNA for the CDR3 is TGTGCCAGCAGCTTGGGCGGACTGGCGGGTGCCTCCTACGAGCAGTACTTC.

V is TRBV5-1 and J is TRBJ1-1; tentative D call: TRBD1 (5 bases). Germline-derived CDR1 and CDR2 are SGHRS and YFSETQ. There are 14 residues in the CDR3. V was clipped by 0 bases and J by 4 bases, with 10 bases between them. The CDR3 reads CASSLDGGGTEAFF. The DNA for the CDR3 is TGCGCCAGCAGCTTGGATGGGGGAGGCACTGAAGCTTTCTTT.

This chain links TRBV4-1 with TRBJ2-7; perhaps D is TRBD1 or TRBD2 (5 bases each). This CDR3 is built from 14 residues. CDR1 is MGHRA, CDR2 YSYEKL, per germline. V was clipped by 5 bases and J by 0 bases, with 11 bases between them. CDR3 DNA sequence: TGCGCCAGCAGCTTGGTGGGGGACTCCTACGAGCAGTACTTC. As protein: CASSLVGDSYEQYF.

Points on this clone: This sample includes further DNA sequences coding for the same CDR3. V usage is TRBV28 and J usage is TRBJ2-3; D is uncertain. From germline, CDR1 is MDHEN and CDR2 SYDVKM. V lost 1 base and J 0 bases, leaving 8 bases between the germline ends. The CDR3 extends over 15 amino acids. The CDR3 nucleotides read TGTGCCAGCAGTTTATTAGCAGGAAGCACAGATACGCAGTATTTT. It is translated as CASSLLAGSTDTQYF.

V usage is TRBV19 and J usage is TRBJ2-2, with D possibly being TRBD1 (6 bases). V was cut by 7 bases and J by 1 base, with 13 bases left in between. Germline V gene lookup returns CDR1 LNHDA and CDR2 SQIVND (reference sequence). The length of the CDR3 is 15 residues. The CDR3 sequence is CASNPGAWNTGELFF. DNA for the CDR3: TGTGCCAGTAATCCAGGGGCTTGGAACACCGGGGAGCTGTTTTTT.

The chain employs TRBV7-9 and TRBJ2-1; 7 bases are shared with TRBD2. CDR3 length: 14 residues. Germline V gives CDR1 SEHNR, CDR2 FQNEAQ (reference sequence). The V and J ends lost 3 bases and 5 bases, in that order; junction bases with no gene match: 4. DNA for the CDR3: TGTGCCAGCAGCTTGCGGGAGAAACACAATGAGCAGTTCTTC. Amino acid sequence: CASSLREKHNEQFF.

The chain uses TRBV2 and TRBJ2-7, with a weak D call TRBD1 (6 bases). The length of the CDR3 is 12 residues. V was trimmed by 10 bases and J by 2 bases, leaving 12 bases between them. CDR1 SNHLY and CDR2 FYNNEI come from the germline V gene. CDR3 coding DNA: TGTGCCACCTGGACAGTCCCCTACGAGCAGTACTTC. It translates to CATWTVPYEQYF.

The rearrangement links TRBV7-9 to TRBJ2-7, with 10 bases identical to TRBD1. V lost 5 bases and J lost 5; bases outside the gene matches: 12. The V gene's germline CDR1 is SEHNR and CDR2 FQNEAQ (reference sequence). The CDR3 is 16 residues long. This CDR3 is CASSAGRGQGLNEQYF. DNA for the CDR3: TGTGCCAGCAGCGCTGGGCGGGGACAGGGGCTTAACGAGCAGTACTTC.

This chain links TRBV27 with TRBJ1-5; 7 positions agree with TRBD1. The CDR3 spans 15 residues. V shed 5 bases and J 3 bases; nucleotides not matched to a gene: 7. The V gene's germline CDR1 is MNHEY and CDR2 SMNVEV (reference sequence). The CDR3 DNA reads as TGTGCCAGCAGTCTTACAGGGGTTTCCAATCAGCCCCAGCATTTT. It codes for CASSLTGVSNQPQHF.

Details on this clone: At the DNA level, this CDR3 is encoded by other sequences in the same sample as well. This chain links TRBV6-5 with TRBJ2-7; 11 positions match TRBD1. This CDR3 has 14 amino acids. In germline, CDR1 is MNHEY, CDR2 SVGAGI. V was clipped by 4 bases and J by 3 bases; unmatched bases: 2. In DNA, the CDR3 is TGTGCCAGCAGTTGGGGACAGGGGGGCTACGAGCAGTACTTC. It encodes CASSWGQGGYEQYF.

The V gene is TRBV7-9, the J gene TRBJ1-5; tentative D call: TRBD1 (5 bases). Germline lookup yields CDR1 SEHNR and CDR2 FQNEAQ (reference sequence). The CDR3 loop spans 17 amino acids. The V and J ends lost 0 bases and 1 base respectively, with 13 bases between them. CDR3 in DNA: TGTGCCAGCAGCTTAGCGCTAGAGACAGCGAGCAATCAGCCCCAGCATTTT. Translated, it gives CASSLALETASNQPQHF.

CDR3 sequence reads: CASSWLLAGVHNEQFF. The CDR3 coding sequence is TGTGCCAGCAGTTGGTTACTAGCGGGGGTACACAATGAGCAGTTCTTC. The chain links TRBV6-6 to TRBJ2-1; 11 nucleotides align to TRBD2. CDR3 length: 16 amino acids. V lost 4 bases and J lost 5; bases outside the gene matches: 7. The germline gives CDR1 MNHNY, CDR2 SVGAGI (reference sequence).

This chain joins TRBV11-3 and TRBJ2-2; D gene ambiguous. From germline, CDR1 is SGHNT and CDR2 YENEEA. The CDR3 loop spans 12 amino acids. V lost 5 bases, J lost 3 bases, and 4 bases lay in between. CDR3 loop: CASSPYTGELFF. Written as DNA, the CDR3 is TGTGCCAGCAGCCCATACACCGGGGAGCTGTTTTTT.